These 29 T cell receptor beta chains came from one sample sequenced in a study of glioma-infiltrating T cells after dendritic cell vaccination. Clones were sequenced by immunoSEQ multiplex PCR, and TCRdb holds only the in-frame ones, with some missing. The table includes tens of thousands of clones, around 86% detected once. The input for sequencing was blood, taken before dendritic cell vaccination. The receptor set was obtained from a human donor with glioblastoma.

The chain carries TRBV5-6 and TRBJ2-5; D is possibly TRBD2 (5 bases). V was cut by 1 base and J by 1 base, with 14 bases left in between. Germline CDR1 reads SGHDT; CDR2 reads YYEEEE. The CDR3 has 16 residues. CDR3: CASSLIRGSSQETQYF. In DNA form, the CDR3 reads TGTGCCAGCAGCTTGATACGGGGAAGTAGCCAAGAGACCCAGTACTTC.

The CDR3: CASSAGQGAYEQYF. In nucleotides, the CDR3 is TGTGCCAGCAGTGCGGGACAGGGGGCCTACGAGCAGTACTTC. This chain uses TRBV25-1 with TRBJ2-7; 11 bases fit TRBD1. The CDR3 extends over 14 amino acids. Germline CDR1 MGHDK, CDR2 SYGVNS. J gave up 2 bases and V 4 bases, and 1 base lay outside the gene matches.

This chain connects TRBV15 to TRBJ2-7, with 8 nucleotides matching TRBD2. V gave up 0 bases and J gave up 4 bases; unmatched junction bases: 5. Germline V gives CDR1 LNHNV, CDR2 YYDKDF (reference sequence). This CDR3 has 15 amino acids. The CDR3 is CATSRDYGGAYEQYF. The CDR3 nucleotides are TGTGCCACCAGCAGAGATTACGGGGGGGCTTACGAGCAGTACTTC.

This clone was observed a single time. The chain is built from TRBV9 and TRBJ1-2, with TRBD1 identical over 9 bases. The junction had 2 bases not matched to a gene; V was cut back by 5 bases and J by 3 bases. Germline values: CDR1 SGDLS, CDR2 YYNGEE. This CDR3 region has 13 residues. As DNA, the CDR3 is TGTGCCAGCAGTACAGGGGGCGACTATGGCTACACCTTC. Translated, it gives CASSTGGDYGYTF.

This chain links TRBV6-1 with TRBJ1-2; D unclear. Germline V CDR1 and CDR2: MNHNS, SASEGT. The CDR3 has 12 residues. V shed 5 bases and J shed 7 bases, with 11 bases lying between them. CDR3 residues: CASSYPTGGYTF. The CDR3 nucleotides read TGTGCCAGCAGTTATCCGACGGGTGGCTACACCTTC.

This clone has more than one count but fewer than ten. The V gene is TRBV6-6, the J gene TRBJ1-6; D may be TRBD1 (5 bases). Germline V gives CDR1 MNHNY, CDR2 SVGAGI (reference sequence). With 8 bases removed from V and 5 bases from J, the gap between germline ends came to 16 bases. The CDR3 has 15 amino acids. This chain's CDR3 is CASSPSGRDNSPLHF. The CDR3 nucleotides are TGTGCCAGCTCTCCCTCGGGCAGGGATAATTCACCCCTCCACTTT.

The chain uses TRBV7-2 and TRBJ2-3; TRBD2 matches at 7 bases. Germline CDR1 SGHTA, CDR2 FQGNSA. The CDR3 has 12 amino acids. V shed 6 bases and J 11 bases; nucleotides not matched to a gene: 8. The CDR3, as DNA: TGTGCCAGCAGGGACACTAGCGACCTGCAGTATTTT. Translating gives CASRDTSDLQYF.

The chain is built from TRBV28 and TRBJ2-2; the D gene is possibly TRBD1 (5 bases). V dropped 6 bases and J dropped 13 bases, with 12 bases sitting between them. The CDR3 is 11 residues long. Germline assignment: CDR1 MDHEN and CDR2 SYDVKM. The CDR3 protein is CASRRRVVLFF. As DNA, the CDR3 is TGTGCCAGCAGGCGCAGGGTGGTGCTGTTTTTT.

The chain recombines TRBV5-1 with TRBJ2-5, with 11 bases that match TRBD2. The V and J ends lost 2 bases and 5 bases, in that order; junction bases with no gene match: 8. The CDR3 totals 16 residues. Germline V gene sequence: CDR1 SGHRS, CDR2 YFSETQ. Here the CDR3 DNA reads TGCGCCAGCAGCTTAGCTAGCGGGGGGCCTGAGGAGACCCAGTACTTC. The encoded protein is CASSLASGGPEETQYF.

CDR3 sequence reads: CASRYTGGAGDWETQYF. For the CDR3, the DNA is TGTGCCAGCAGATATACAGGGGGCGCCGGGGATTGGGAGACCCAGTACTTC. The V call is TRBV7-9, the J call TRBJ2-5; 9 positions agree with TRBD1. V shed 6 bases, J shed 5 bases, and the junction held 16 bases outside the gene matches. Looked up from germline, CDR1 is SEHNR and CDR2 is FQNEAQ (reference sequence). The CDR3 length is 17 residues.

The V gene is TRBV7-6, the J gene TRBJ2-7; TRBD1 agrees at 7 bases. Germline V lookup: CDR1 SGHVS, CDR2 FNYEAQ. This CDR3 is built from 17 residues. Trimming took 1 base from V and 7 from J; bases not matched to a gene: 16. This CDR3 reads CASSLEGATIPYEEQYF. The CDR3 DNA reads as TGTGCCAGCAGCTTAGAGGGGGCGACGATCCCCTACGAGGAGCAGTACTTC.

V gene TRBV5-4 combines with J gene TRBJ2-7, with D uncertain. V was pared by 5 bases and J by 2 bases, with 14 bases between. Germline CDR1 reads SGHNT; CDR2 reads YYREEE (reference sequence). This CDR3 is 14 amino acids long. The CDR3 DNA follows: TGTGCCAGCAGGCCTGACCAGCGAACCTACGAGCAGTACTTC. It yields the protein CASRPDQRTYEQYF.

V gene TRBV29-1 combines with J gene TRBJ2-1, with 11 nucleotides matching TRBD2. Germline CDR1 is SQVTM and CDR2 is ANQGSEA. Trimming cost V 4 bases and J 7 bases; bases outside gene matches: 9. This CDR3 contains 15 residues. The CDR3 DNA sequence: TGCAGCGTTGGTAGCGGGGGGGCCGAAGGGAATGAGCAGTTCTTC. Its translation: CSVGSGGAEGNEQFF.

J is TRBJ2-3 and V is TRBV5-1, with TRBD2 as a possible D gene (5 bases). Germline values: CDR1 SGHRS, CDR2 YFSETQ. The CDR3 is 14 amino acids. V was trimmed by 4 bases and J by 5 bases, leaving 14 bases between them. CDR3 coding DNA: TGCGCCAGCAGCCTGCGGGTGAGTCAAGATACGCAGTATTTT. Protein sequence: CASSLRVSQDTQYF.

This clone appeared a single time. The V gene is TRBV7-2, the J gene TRBJ1-2; D is possibly TRBD1 (5 bases). CDR1 is SGHTA, CDR2 FQGNSA, per germline. V was clipped by 5 bases and J by 5 bases, with 15 bases between them. The CDR3 consists of 14 residues. This CDR3 is CASSPGQLMYGYTF. The CDR3 bases are TGTGCCAGCAGCCCAGGACAACTCATGTATGGCTACACCTTC.

The genes are TRBV7-9 and TRBJ1-5; D is possibly TRBD1 (5 bases). CDR3 length equals 17 residues. The germline V and J ends were trimmed by 1 base and 0 bases, with 13 bases remaining between them. Germline assignment: CDR1 SEHNR and CDR2 FQNEAQ (reference sequence). The CDR3 nucleotides are TGTGCCAGCAGCTTAGGACGGCGGGGGTATAGCAATCAGCCCCAGCATTTT. Its translation is CASSLGRRGYSNQPQHF.

CDR3 nucleotides: TGTGCCAGCAGCGTAGTAAGATTTCTAGGCGGGAGTTACGACTATGGCTACACCTTC. This encodes CASSVVRFLGGSYDYGYTF. This chain uses TRBV9 with TRBJ1-2; D remains ambiguous. Per the germline V gene, CDR1 is SGDLS and CDR2 is YYNGEE. This CDR3 spans 19 amino acids. V was pared by 0 bases and J by 3 bases, with 24 bases between.

The rearrangement links TRBV6-5 to TRBJ1-2; D unresolved. V lost 0 bases and J lost 3, with 8 bases in between. Germline V gives CDR1 MNHEY, CDR2 SVGAGI. This CDR3 has 14 amino acids. DNA of the CDR3: TGTGCCAGCAGTTACTCTATAGAGGACTATGGCTACACCTTC. Translated: CASSYSIEDYGYTF.

V usage is TRBV2 and J usage is TRBJ1-5; D unresolved. This CDR3 is 15 amino acids long. Trimming left V 1 base short and J 4 bases short, with 11 bases between. CDR1 and CDR2 (germline): SNHLY, FYNNEI. The CDR3 is CASSEGVIGNQPQHF. In nucleotides, the CDR3 is TGTGCCAGCAGTGAAGGAGTAATCGGGAATCAGCCCCAGCATTTT.

The rearrangement uses TRBV7-6 and TRBJ2-7; D may be TRBD1 (6 bases). The CDR3 sequence is 13 residues long. The germline V and J ends were trimmed by 3 bases and 4 bases, with 10 bases remaining between them. Germline V gives CDR1 SGHVS, CDR2 FNYEAQ. CDR3 sequence: CASSLYGQYEQYF. The CDR3 nucleotides read TGTGCCAGCAGCTTGTACGGACAGTACGAGCAGTACTTC.

This clone was detected a few times. The chain couples TRBV27 to TRBJ1-6; possibly TRBD1 for D (5 bases). Deletions cut 6 bases from V and 5 bases from J, with 11 bases between. From germline, CDR1 is MNHEY and CDR2 SMNVEV (reference sequence). The CDR3 loop spans 14 amino acids. This CDR3 reads CASRSAGNNSPLHF. In DNA, the CDR3 is TGTGCCAGCAGATCCGCAGGGAATAATTCACCCCTCCACTTT.

V gene TRBV5-1 combines with J gene TRBJ2-1; 7 bases fit TRBD2. The CDR3 consists of 19 residues. Per the germline V gene, CDR1 is SGHRS and CDR2 is YFSETQ. Trimming took 1 base from V and 0 from J; bases not matched to a gene: 13. The CDR3 sequence is CASSLSPSGAISSYNEQFF. For the CDR3, the DNA is TGCGCCAGCAGCTTGTCCCCCAGCGGGGCCATTAGCTCCTACAATGAGCAGTTCTTC.

V gene TRBV28 combines with J gene TRBJ1-5; 8 bases agree with TRBD1. The V gene's germline CDR1 is MDHEN and CDR2 SYDVKM. Trimming took 6 bases from V and 5 from J; bases not matched to a gene: 12. This CDR3 is built from 16 residues. This CDR3 reads CASRPFGTGEHQPQHF. The CDR3 DNA reads TGTGCCAGCAGACCATTCGGGACAGGAGAACATCAGCCCCAGCATTTT.

The chain has TRBV6-4 and TRBJ2-1; maybe TRBD1 (8 bases). V shed 5 bases and J shed 8 bases, with 19 bases lying between them. CDR1 and CDR2 from the germline V gene are MRHNA and SNTAGT. CDR3 length: 15 amino acids. This CDR3 reads CASSLFGQGGDEQFF. For the CDR3, the DNA is TGTGCCAGCAGTCTATTCGGACAGGGAGGGGATGAGCAGTTCTTC.

The J gene is TRBJ2-7, the V gene TRBV11-2; 12 bases are a match to TRBD2. CDR1 is SGHAT, CDR2 FQNNGV, per germline. This CDR3 comprises 16 residues. V lost 3 bases, J lost 3 bases, and 6 bases stayed unmatched. The CDR3 spells CASSLTSGGQNYEQYF. The CDR3, as DNA: TGTGCCAGCAGCTTGACTAGCGGGGGACAAAACTACGAGCAGTACTTC.

This chain joins TRBV5-1 and TRBJ2-7; D may be TRBD1 (6 bases). Germline-derived CDR1 and CDR2 are SGHRS and YFSETQ. The V end was cut by 0 bases, the J end by 4 bases, with 11 bases between. The CDR3 contains 14 residues. The CDR3 DNA reads TGCGCCAGCAGCTTGGACAGGGTGGGTTACGAGCAGTACTTC. Encoded protein: CASSLDRVGYEQYF. Based on the CDR3 plus reference TRBV5-1 and TRBJ2-7, the full variable domain is KAGVTQTPRYLIKTRGQQVTLSCSPISGHRSVSWYQQTPGQGLQFLFEYFSETQRNKGNFPGRFSGRQFSNSRSEMNVSTLELGDSALYLCASSLDRVGYEQYFGPGTRLTVT.

This rearrangement joins TRBV28 to TRBJ2-5; D remains unclear. The germline V gene encodes CDR1 MDHEN and CDR2 SYDVKM. Deletions cut 7 bases from V and 1 base from J, with 4 bases between. This CDR3 comprises 11 residues. The CDR3 loop reads CASTSQETQYF. Written as DNA, the CDR3 is TGTGCCAGCACGAGCCAAGAGACCCAGTACTTC.

The chain links TRBV5-1 to TRBJ1-2, with 12 bases that match TRBD1. The CDR3 loop spans 15 amino acids. Trimming removed 5 bases from V and 4 bases from J; junction bases left unmatched: 6. Germline V gene sequence: CDR1 SGHRS, CDR2 YFSETQ. The CDR3 sequence is CASSLAGQGAYGYTF. DNA for the CDR3: TGCGCCAGCAGTCTCGCGGGACAGGGGGCCTATGGCTACACCTTC.

The chain couples TRBV6-6 to TRBJ2-4; D is unresolved. CDR1 MNHNY and CDR2 SVGAGI come from the germline V gene (reference sequence). The CDR3 covers 14 residues. Trimming left V 6 bases short and J 8 bases short, with 17 bases between. This chain's CDR3 is CASRTHSLEDIQYF. For the CDR3, the DNA is TGTGCCAGCAGAACCCACTCGCTCGAAGACATTCAGTACTTC.